The T cell receptor beta chain under discussion was sequenced for a study of CD8 T cells in ankylosing spondylitis. General observations from the study: Disease-linked clones were CD8+ and relatively rare in peripheral blood. Reactive arthritis synovial fluid and blood previously showed some of these motif variants. Reports say disease-linked clones showed up significantly more in matched ankylosing spondylitis synovial fluid. Blood from ankylosing spondylitis patients appeared to carry a characteristic roughly 8-variant TCR beta motif.

This clonotype was seen a handful of times. Its target is unknown. V dropped 0 bases and J dropped 5; count of bases not matched to a gene: 5. The length of the CDR3 is 14 residues. The germline CDR1 and CDR2 sequences are SGDLS and YYNGEE. TCRdb re-called the 5' RACE reads through MiXCR, storing one row per CDR3 protein. The table lists some 220,000 distinct CDR3 sequences, more than 5.5% of them singletons. The clonotype comes from a male donor with ankylosing spondylitis. The chain links TRBV9 to TRBJ2-7; 7 positions match TRBD1. Sequencing was carried out using blood, either unsorted or a sorted T cell fraction (not recorded which). In nucleotides, the CDR3 is TGTGCCAGCAGCGTAGGAGGGGGCAAGGACGAGCAGTACTTC. This sequence encodes CASSVGGGKDEQYF.